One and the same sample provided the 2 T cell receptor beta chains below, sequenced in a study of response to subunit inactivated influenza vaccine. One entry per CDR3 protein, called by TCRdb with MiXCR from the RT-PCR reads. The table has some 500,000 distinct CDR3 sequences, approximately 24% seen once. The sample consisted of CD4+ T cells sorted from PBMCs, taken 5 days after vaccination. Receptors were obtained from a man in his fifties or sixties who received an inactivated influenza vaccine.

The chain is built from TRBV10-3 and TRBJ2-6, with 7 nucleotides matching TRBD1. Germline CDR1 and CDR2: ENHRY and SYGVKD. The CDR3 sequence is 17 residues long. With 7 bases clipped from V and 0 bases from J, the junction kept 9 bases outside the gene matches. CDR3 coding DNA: TGTGCCATCACTGACAGGGAGCTAATCTCTGGGGCCAACGTCCTGACTTTC. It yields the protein CAITDRELISGANVLTF.

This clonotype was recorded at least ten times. The CDR3, as DNA: TGTGCCAGCAGCTCCCGCGGCGGAGCGGGAGATTCCTACAATGAGCAGTTCTTC. It specifies CASSSRGGAGDSYNEQFF. The J gene is TRBJ2-1, the V gene TRBV5-5; 8 positions match TRBD2. Germline V gene data show CDR1 as SGHKS and CDR2 as YYEKEE (reference sequence). The trim removed 3 bases at V and 1 base at J, leaving 12 bases unmatched. There are 18 residues in the CDR3.